This TCR beta chain was profiled in a study of beta chain features in type 1 diabetes. Sequencing targeted expressed TCRB transcripts, as all isolated RNA had been reverse transcribed. The table came from immunoSEQ multiplex PCR; TCRdb's copy has only in-frame clones and leaves some out. This table holds almost 350,000 clones, around 9.7% found once. For this clone: The antigen is unknown.

Study results and caveats: All four CD4+ subsets from Type 1 diabetes patients carried moderately but significantly shorter TCRB CDR3s.

This CDR3 has 17 amino acids. CDR1 and CDR2 (germline): SGHDT, YYEEEE. V lost 4 bases and J lost 4; bases outside the gene matches: 11. The sequencing input was central memory CD4+ T cells from blood. V usage is TRBV5-6 and J usage is TRBJ2-5; 12 bases are a match to TRBD2. This clonotype was obtained from a man aged 25 to 40 with type 1 diabetes. The CDR3 sequence: CASSPRLAGDLRETQYF. The CDR3 DNA sequence: TGTGCCAGCAGCCCAAGACTAGCGGGGGATCTCCGAGAGACCCAGTACTTC.